This TCR beta chain appears in the sequencing data of a study of control samples from healthy donors and cancer patients (dated by TCRdb to 2020 to 2021). The trim is 2 bases for V and 1 base for J, with a gap of 17 bases between the germline ends. CDR1 and CDR2, looked up from the germline V gene, are MNHEY and SVGEGT. Including cysteine and phenylalanine, the CDR3 has 17 amino acids. CDR3 DNA is the only sequence kept; it has 51 bases, read in frame from the first base. The library was obtained by the immunoSEQ multiplex PCR assay. This is the immuneACCESS table as TCRdb keeps it, with only in-frame sequences that have V and J called. A part of the clones is gone; compared with another copy, unresolved V genes explain less than half, and the rest is unexplained. This sample gives about 82,000 clones in total; 80% to 90% of them show up just once. Around a fifth of the sample goes to the ten largest clones.

Regarding this clone: There is no known antigen for this receptor. Base qualities were left out, and no much larger clone turns up one base away.

The sample taken for sequencing was blood. The receptor's source is a man in his forties or fifties in good health. Here the chain combines TRBV6-2 or TRBV6-3 and TRBJ2-5; matching of 5 bases hints at TRBD1 as the D gene. For the CDR3, the sequence is CASSYPTVMTVQETQYF. The bases read TGTGCCAGCAGTTACCCGACGGTGATGACAGTCCAAGAGACCCAGTACTTC.